This T cell receptor beta chain appears in the sequencing data of a study of blood T cells in healthy people across ages. Study-wide results and limits: Diversity estimates from one million T cells were considered underestimates.

It was roughly 10 milliliters of peripheral blood that were drawn from each donor. A sample-barcoded 5' primer and a J-beta primer mix were used in a second PCR of roughly 6 to 12 cycles. TCRdb used MiXCR to reprocess the 5' RACE reads, holding one entry per CDR3 protein. The profile shows some 800,000 distinct CDR3 sequences, roughly 44% of them singletons. On this clonotype: Its target is unknown.

CDR3 length: 14 residues. V lost 7 bases to trimming and J lost 0 bases, with 12 bases between them. This chain uses TRBV12-3 or TRBV12-4 with TRBJ1-1; D gene ambiguous. Sequencing was done on a sample of blood. The receptor was derived from a man between 60 and 75 years old in good health. In DNA, the CDR3 is TGTGCCAGCACAGTGACCGTGGTGAACACTGAAGCTTTCTTT. Its translation is CASTVTVVNTEAFF.